The rows below give T cell receptor beta chains drawn from one sample of a study of blood T cells in healthy people across ages. Via MiXCR, TCRdb re-called the 5' RACE reads, giving one row per CDR3 protein. The data hold hundreds of thousands of distinct CDR3 sequences, with under 30% observed a single time. The sequencing input was blood. These receptors originate from an elderly woman in good health. The CDR3 runs from the conserved cysteine through the conserved F or W. The order of the fields is J gene, clone size, V gene, D gene, CDR3 DNA, CDR3 protein. D genes are given only for firm matches. Some rows have no size entry. The others give once, few or many, or a class for an expanded clone.

J gene: TRBJ2-5
clone size: many
V gene: TRBV5-5
D gene: NA
CDR3 DNA: TGTGCCAGCAGCCTACAAAGCCTCCAAGAGACCCAGTACTTC
CDR3 protein: CASSLQSLQETQYF

J gene: TRBJ2-5
clone size: many
V gene: TRBV24-1
D gene: NA
CDR3 DNA: TGTGCCACCAGTGACTCCTCTGTGACAGGAGGGAAGACCCAGTACTTC
CDR3 protein: CATSDSSVTGGKTQYF

J gene: TRBJ2-1
clone size: NA
V gene: TRBV7-2
D gene: TRBD2
CDR3 DNA: TGTGCCAGCAGCTTAGCTCTTGGACTAGCGGGCACCTACAATGAGCAGTTCTTC
CDR3 protein: CASSLALGLAGTYNEQFF

J gene: TRBJ1-1
clone size: many
V gene: TRBV7-9
D gene: NA
CDR3 DNA: TGTGCCAGCAGCTTACAGAACACTGAAGCTTTCTTT
CDR3 protein: CASSLQNTEAFF

J gene: TRBJ2-7
clone size: NA
V gene: TRBV10-3
D gene: NA
CDR3 DNA: TGTGCCTCAGGGGAGTACTACGAGCAGTACTTC
CDR3 protein: CASGEYYEQYF

J gene: TRBJ1-1
clone size: NA
V gene: TRBV12-3/TRBV12-4
D gene: TRBD1
CDR3 DNA: TGTGCCAGCACCATCTCAAGGGGGCGATACACTGAAGCTTTCTTT
CDR3 protein: CASTISRGRYTEAFF

J gene: TRBJ1-2
clone size: many
V gene: TRBV20-1
D gene: NA
CDR3 DNA: TGCAGTGCTAGAGATTTGAAGAGTCAGGTCCTTACTAACTATGGCTACACCTTC
CDR3 protein: CSARDLKSQVLTNYGYTF

J gene: TRBJ2-1
clone size: many
V gene: TRBV20-1
D gene: NA
CDR3 DNA: TGCAGTGCTAGATCGGGACTGGGCTACAATGAGCAGTTCTTC
CDR3 protein: CSARSGLGYNEQFF

J gene: TRBJ1-6
clone size: few
V gene: TRBV5-4
D gene: TRBD1
CDR3 DNA: TGTGCCAGCAGCGCCGTAAGGGGGCATAATTCACCCCTCCACTTT
CDR3 protein: CASSAVRGHNSPLHF

J gene: TRBJ2-2
clone size: many
V gene: TRBV5-1
D gene: TRBD1
CDR3 DNA: TGCGCCAGCAGCCAGGGACAGGGGGCGAACACCGGGGAGCTGTTTTTT
CDR3 protein: CASSQGQGANTGELFF

J gene: TRBJ2-3
clone size: many
V gene: TRBV4-3
D gene: TRBD2
CDR3 DNA: TGCGCCAGCAGCCAAGCTTGGCGGGGGACAGATACGCAGTATTTT
CDR3 protein: CASSQAWRGTDTQYF

J gene: TRBJ2-3
clone size: NA
V gene: TRBV20-1
D gene: NA
CDR3 DNA: TGCAGTGCTAGCGGGGACGCAGATACGCAGTATTTT
CDR3 protein: CSASGDADTQYF

J gene: TRBJ2-6
clone size: few
V gene: TRBV29-1
D gene: NA
CDR3 DNA: TGCAGCGTACAAGCTGGGGCCAACGTCCTGACTTTC
CDR3 protein: CSVQAGANVLTF

J gene: TRBJ2-7
clone size: many
V gene: TRBV6-5
D gene: TRBD1
CDR3 DNA: TGTGCCAGCACAACAGGGGACAAGGCCCAGTACTTC
CDR3 protein: CASTTGDKAQYF

J gene: TRBJ2-5
clone size: NA
V gene: TRBV2
D gene: TRBD2
CDR3 DNA: TGTGCCAGCAACGGGATCTTTTGGATCCGGGGGGAAAAAGAGACCCAGTACTTC
CDR3 protein: CASNGIFWIRGEKETQYF

J gene: TRBJ2-1
clone size: many
V gene: TRBV7-2
D gene: NA
CDR3 DNA: TGTGCCAGCAGCTTAGGGTCTTCGGTGTACAATGAGCAGTTCTTC
CDR3 protein: CASSLGSSVYNEQFF

J gene: TRBJ2-1
clone size: many
V gene: TRBV20-1
D gene: TRBD1
CDR3 DNA: TGCAGTGCTAGAGATCCACACAGGGGCGGTCTAGGTTTCGATGAGCAGTTCTTC
CDR3 protein: CSARDPHRGGLGFDEQFF

J gene: TRBJ2-6
clone size: few
V gene: TRBV28
D gene: TRBD1
CDR3 DNA: TGTGCCAGCAGTTCATCGGGGACAGGGAAAGCCAACGCCCTGACTTTC
CDR3 protein: CASSSSGTGKANALTF

J gene: TRBJ2-3
clone size: many
V gene: TRBV9
D gene: TRBD2
CDR3 DNA: TGTGCCAGCCGGCGGGGGGGAACAGATACGCAGTATTTT
CDR3 protein: CASRRGGTDTQYF

J gene: TRBJ2-7
clone size: NA
V gene: TRBV5-5
D gene: NA
CDR3 DNA: TGTGCCAGCAGCTTGGGGGGGCAGGACTACGAGCAGTACTTC
CDR3 protein: CASSLGGQDYEQYF

J gene: TRBJ1-2
clone size: few
V gene: TRBV5-1
D gene: NA
CDR3 DNA: TGCGCCAGCAGCGAGGCCGTTACTAACTATGGCTACACCTTC
CDR3 protein: CASSEAVTNYGYTF

J gene: TRBJ2-3
clone size: NA
V gene: TRBV29-1
D gene: NA
CDR3 DNA: TGCAGCGTTGAAGCGGGGTCAGATACGCAGTATTTT
CDR3 protein: CSVEAGSDTQYF

J gene: TRBJ1-2
clone size: many
V gene: TRBV7-2
D gene: NA
CDR3 DNA: TGTGCCAGCAGCCCCCGATCGGCAGGCTCTGGCTACACCTTC
CDR3 protein: CASSPRSAGSGYTF

J gene: TRBJ2-4
clone size: many
V gene: TRBV6-2/TRBV6-3
D gene: NA
CDR3 DNA: TGTGCCAGCAGTTACCCCACGACTTACCAAGCCAAAAACATTCAGTACTTC
CDR3 protein: CASSYPTTYQAKNIQYF

J gene: TRBJ1-5
clone size: many
V gene: TRBV4-2
D gene: NA
CDR3 DNA: TGTGCCAGCAGCCAAGTGACAGAGCGTTGGAATCAGCCCCAGCATTTT
CDR3 protein: CASSQVTERWNQPQHF

J gene: TRBJ2-5
clone size: many
V gene: TRBV6-2/TRBV6-3
D gene: NA
CDR3 DNA: TGTGCCAGCCTTCTCCACGGACGGCCAGAGACCCAGTACTTC
CDR3 protein: CASLLHGRPETQYF

J gene: TRBJ2-5
clone size: many
V gene: TRBV1
D gene: NA
CDR3 DNA: TGCACCAGCAGCCAAGATCTCGGCAAGCAGGAGACCCAGTACTTC
CDR3 protein: CTSSQDLGKQETQYF

J gene: TRBJ1-5
clone size: many
V gene: TRBV4-1
D gene: NA
CDR3 DNA: TGCGCCAGCAGCCAAGTTACGGGGAATCAGCCCCAGCATTTT
CDR3 protein: CASSQVTGNQPQHF

J gene: TRBJ2-2
clone size: NA
V gene: TRBV6-2/TRBV6-3
D gene: TRBD2
CDR3 DNA: TGTGCCAGCAGTTATGAACGGGAGGGGACCGGGGAGCTGTTTTTT
CDR3 protein: CASSYEREGTGELFF

J gene: TRBJ1-2
clone size: many
V gene: TRBV7-2
D gene: TRBD1
CDR3 DNA: TGTGCCAGCAGCTTAGAGTCCTCCTACCGACAGGGCACCACCTTC
CDR3 protein: CASSLESSYRQGTTF

J gene: TRBJ2-4
clone size: many
V gene: TRBV7-2
D gene: TRBD2
CDR3 DNA: TGTGCCAGCAGCTTAGCAGGTCTAGCGGACCCCAAAAACATTCAGTACTTC
CDR3 protein: CASSLAGLADPKNIQYF

J gene: TRBJ2-3
clone size: many
V gene: TRBV12-3/TRBV12-4
D gene: TRBD2
CDR3 DNA: TGTGCCACTAAACCGGGACTATCGGTCACAGATACGCAGTATTTT
CDR3 protein: CATKPGLSVTDTQYF

J gene: TRBJ1-2
clone size: few
V gene: TRBV3-1
D gene: TRBD1
CDR3 DNA: TGTGCCAGCAGTCGCCTCTTACAGGGGGCAGGCTATGGCTACACCTTC
CDR3 protein: CASSRLLQGAGYGYTF

J gene: TRBJ2-7
clone size: NA
V gene: TRBV3-1
D gene: NA
CDR3 DNA: TGTGCCAGCAGCCCGCAAGGGGGGATCAACGAGCAGTACTTC
CDR3 protein: CASSPQGGINEQYF

J gene: TRBJ2-5
clone size: few
V gene: TRBV19
D gene: NA
CDR3 DNA: TGTGCCAGTAGTCACCGGGCCGTCCAAGAGACCCAGTACTTC
CDR3 protein: CASSHRAVQETQYF

J gene: TRBJ2-7
clone size: NA
V gene: TRBV6-1
D gene: TRBD1
CDR3 DNA: TGTGCCAGCAGTGAGGACAGGTACTCCTACGAGCAGTACTTC
CDR3 protein: CASSEDRYSYEQYF

J gene: TRBJ2-1
clone size: NA
V gene: TRBV4-2
D gene: NA
CDR3 DNA: TGTGCCAGCAGCCAAGGACAGGCGAGCTCCTACAATGAGCAGTTCTTC
CDR3 protein: CASSQGQASSYNEQFF

J gene: TRBJ2-5
clone size: many
V gene: TRBV5-1
D gene: TRBD1
CDR3 DNA: TGCGCCAGCAGCTTGGGAGTGACAGGGGGCATCCGAGAGACCCAGTACTTC
CDR3 protein: CASSLGVTGGIRETQYF

J gene: TRBJ2-7
clone size: many
V gene: TRBV7-2
D gene: NA
CDR3 DNA: TGTGCCAGCAGCTCGGGACGGATGTACGAGCAGTACTTC
CDR3 protein: CASSSGRMYEQYF

J gene: TRBJ1-4
clone size: many
V gene: TRBV20-1
D gene: TRBD1
CDR3 DNA: TGCAGTGCGGACAGGGGGCGGAGGGAAAAACTGTTTTTT
CDR3 protein: CSADRGRREKLFF

J gene: TRBJ2-3
clone size: few
V gene: TRBV7-9
D gene: NA
CDR3 DNA: TGTGCCAGCAGGAAACAGGGCCCAGATACGCAGTATTTT
CDR3 protein: CASRKQGPDTQYF